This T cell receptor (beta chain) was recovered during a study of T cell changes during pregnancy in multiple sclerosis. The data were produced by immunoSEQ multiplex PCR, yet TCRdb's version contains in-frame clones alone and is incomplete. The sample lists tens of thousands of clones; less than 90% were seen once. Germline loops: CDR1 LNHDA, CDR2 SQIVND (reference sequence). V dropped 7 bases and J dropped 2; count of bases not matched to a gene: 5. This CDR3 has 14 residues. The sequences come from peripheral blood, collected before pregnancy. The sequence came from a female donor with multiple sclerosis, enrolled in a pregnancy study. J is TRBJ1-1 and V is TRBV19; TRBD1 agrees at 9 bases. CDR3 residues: CASTLGQGNTEAFF. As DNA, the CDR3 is TGTGCCAGTACCCTGGGACAGGGAAACACTGAAGCTTTCTTT.